This paragraph covers one T cell receptor beta chain sequence. The antigen remains unidentified. Here immunoSEQ multiplex PCR was the method, and the copy in TCRdb shows in-frame clones only, minus some. The table records about 69,000 clones, 90% of them present only once. This record comes from a study of OX40 agonist ivuxolimab in advanced cancers. At the level of the study: Patients received the agonistic anti-OX40 (CD134) antibody ivuxolimab. The eligibility criteria allowed prior anti-PD-1, anti-PD-L1 or anti-CTLA-4 therapy, and approximately 40% had some.

Deletions cut 1 base from V and 9 bases from J, with 10 bases between. Germline CDR1 and CDR2: SEHNR and FQNEAQ (reference sequence). The CDR3 sequence is 13 residues long. Whole-study results and caveats: Antigen specificity remained undetermined for the expanded peripheral T cells. Near-lowest levels of clonal expansion characterized partial responders at 0.1-3.0 mg/kg.

This specimen consisted of CD4+ or CD8+ T cells sorted from blood, obtained in a trial of the OX40 agonist ivuxolimab. V and J are TRBV7-9 and TRBJ2-1; D remains ambiguous. This clonotype was obtained from an adult with an advanced solid tumor such as melanoma, head and neck, liver or kidney cancer. The CDR3 DNA follows: TGTGCCAGCAGCTTAGAACTCCCCGGTGAGCAGTTCTTC. Translated: CASSLELPGEQFF. The full variable domain, in which reference TRBV7-9 and TRBJ2-1 provide the parts outside the CDR3, is DTGVSQNPRHKITKRGQNVTFRCDPISEHNRLYWYRQTLGQGPEFLTYFQNEAQLEKSRLLSDRFSAERPKGSFSTLEIQRTEQGDSAMYLCASSLELPGEQFFGPGTRLTVL.